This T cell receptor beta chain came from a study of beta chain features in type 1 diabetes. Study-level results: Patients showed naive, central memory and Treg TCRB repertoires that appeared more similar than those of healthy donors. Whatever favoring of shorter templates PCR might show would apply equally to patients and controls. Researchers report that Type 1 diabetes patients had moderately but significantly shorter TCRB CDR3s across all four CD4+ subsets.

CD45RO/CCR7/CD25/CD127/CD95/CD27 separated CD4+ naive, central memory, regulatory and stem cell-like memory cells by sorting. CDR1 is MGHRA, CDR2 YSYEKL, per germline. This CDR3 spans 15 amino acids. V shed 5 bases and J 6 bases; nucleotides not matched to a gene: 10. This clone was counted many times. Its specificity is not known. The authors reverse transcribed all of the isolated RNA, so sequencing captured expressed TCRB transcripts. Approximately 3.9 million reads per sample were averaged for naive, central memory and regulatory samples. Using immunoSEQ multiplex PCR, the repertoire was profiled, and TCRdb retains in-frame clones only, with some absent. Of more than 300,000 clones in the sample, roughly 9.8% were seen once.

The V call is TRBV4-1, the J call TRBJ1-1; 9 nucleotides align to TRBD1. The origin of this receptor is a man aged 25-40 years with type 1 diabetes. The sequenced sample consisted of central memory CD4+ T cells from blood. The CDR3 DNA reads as TGCGCCAGCAGCAATTTAGGGACAGGGCACCCTGAAGCTTTCTTT. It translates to CASSNLGTGHPEAFF.